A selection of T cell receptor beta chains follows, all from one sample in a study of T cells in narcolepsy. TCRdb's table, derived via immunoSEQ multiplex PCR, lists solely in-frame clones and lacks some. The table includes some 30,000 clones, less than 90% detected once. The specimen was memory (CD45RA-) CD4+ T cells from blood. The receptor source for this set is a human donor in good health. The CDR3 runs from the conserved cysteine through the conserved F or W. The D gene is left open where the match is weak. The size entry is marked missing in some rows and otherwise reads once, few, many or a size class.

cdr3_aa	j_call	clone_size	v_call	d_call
CASSLTQGYTEAFF	TRBJ1-1	medium-sized	TRBV5-6	NA
CASSRLAGEQETQYF	TRBJ2-5	once	TRBV7-9	TRBD2
CASSALRGFANYGYTF	TRBJ1-2	NA	TRBV11-2	NA
CARLRGGATEAFF	TRBJ1-1	NA	TRBV19	NA
CASSAGLVNGELFF	TRBJ2-2	few	TRBV9	NA
CASRRTESNQPQHF	TRBJ1-5	NA	TRBV27	NA
CASSTLAGAYNEQFF	TRBJ2-1	NA	TRBV5-8	TRBD2
CAWGTGGSIYNEQFF	TRBJ2-1	NA	TRBV30	TRBD1
CASSPLRRGGYNEQFF	TRBJ2-1	NA	TRBV28	NA
CASSLSSGGGRTDTQYF	TRBJ2-3	NA	TRBV27	NA
CASSRRGTDAYEQYF	TRBJ2-7	once	TRBV5-4	NA
CATRDRDTEAFF	TRBJ1-1	NA	TRBV5-1	TRBD1
CASSRFKPPRPGQIYEQYF	TRBJ2-7	NA	TRBV4-1	NA
CASSKGSSYNSPLHF	TRBJ1-6	NA	TRBV7-8	NA
CASSPTAGEDYEQYF	TRBJ2-7	NA	TRBV18	NA
CASYRGRDGYTF	TRBJ1-2	NA	TRBV2	TRBD1
CASSLSGSSYNSPLHF	TRBJ1-6	NA	TRBV6-6	NA
CASSGGTSPLHF	TRBJ1-6	few	TRBV6-6	NA
CASRADRDGRDIQYF	TRBJ2-4	once	TRBV2	NA
CASSQKGGGGRSNQPQHF	TRBJ1-5	NA	TRBV4-1	NA
CASRGQFNTEAFF	TRBJ1-1	NA	TRBV2	NA
CASSLGGGPRHEQFF	TRBJ2-1	NA	TRBV13	NA
CASRPTGGDSPLHF	TRBJ1-6	NA	TRBV5-1	TRBD1
CARSHSTRDEQFF	TRBJ2-1	NA	TRBV30	NA
CASRVAGTYSYEQYF	TRBJ2-7	NA	TRBV2	NA
CAWSVRDGNYGYTF	TRBJ1-2	NA	TRBV30	NA
CASSLELGAAAGNQPQHF	TRBJ1-5	NA	TRBV5-6	NA
CASSLSQSDIQYF	TRBJ2-4	NA	TRBV7-9	NA